This record looks at one T cell receptor (beta chain) sequence and its context. This specimen comes from a study of T cell changes during pregnancy in multiple sclerosis. Clones were sequenced by immunoSEQ multiplex PCR, and TCRdb holds only the in-frame ones, with some missing. This sample carries 95,000 to 110,000 clones, almost 95% of them seen once, and the ten largest clones take around 0.84%. The sequence derives from a female donor with multiple sclerosis, enrolled in a pregnancy study. Sequences were derived from peripheral blood, sampled after pregnancy.

The CDR3 region has the DNA TGCAGCGGTATGGACAGACTATACAATGAGCAGTTCTTC. It codes for CSGMDRLYNEQFF. This sequence joins TRBV29-1 and TRBJ2-1, with D possibly TRBD1 on 6 matching bases. Trimming took off 7 bases at V and 4 bases at J, with 14 bases between the two ends. The germline gives CDR1 SQVTM, CDR2 ANQGSEA. CDR3 length equals 13 residues.